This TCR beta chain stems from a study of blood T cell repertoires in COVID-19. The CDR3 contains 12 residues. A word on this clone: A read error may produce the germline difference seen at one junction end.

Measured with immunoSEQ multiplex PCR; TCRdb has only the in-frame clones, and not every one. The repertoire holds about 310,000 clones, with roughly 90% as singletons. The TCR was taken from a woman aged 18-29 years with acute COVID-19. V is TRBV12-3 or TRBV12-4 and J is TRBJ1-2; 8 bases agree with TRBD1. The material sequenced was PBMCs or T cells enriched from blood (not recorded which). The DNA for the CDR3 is TGTGCCAGCAGTTTGCGGACAGGGAGGGCCATCTTC. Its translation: CASSLRTGRAIF.